This entry describes one TCR beta chain. Measured with immunoSEQ multiplex PCR; TCRdb has only the in-frame clones, and not every one. In the table there are fewer than 45,000 clones, around 93% of which are singletons. The data originate from a study of blood T cell repertoires in COVID-19. Sequences were obtained from peripheral blood. The TCR comes from a woman aged 25 to 39 in a cohort sampled during active COVID-19.

This CDR3 is CASSIDSTYEQYF. In nucleotides, the CDR3 is TGTGCCAGTAGTATTGACAGCACCTACGAGCAGTACTTC. J is TRBJ2-7 and V is TRBV19; a weak D match, TRBD1 (5 bases). CDR3 length equals 13 residues. Germline V CDR1 and CDR2: LNHDA, SQIVND (reference sequence). The V end was cut by 3 bases, the J end by 2 bases, with 8 bases between.